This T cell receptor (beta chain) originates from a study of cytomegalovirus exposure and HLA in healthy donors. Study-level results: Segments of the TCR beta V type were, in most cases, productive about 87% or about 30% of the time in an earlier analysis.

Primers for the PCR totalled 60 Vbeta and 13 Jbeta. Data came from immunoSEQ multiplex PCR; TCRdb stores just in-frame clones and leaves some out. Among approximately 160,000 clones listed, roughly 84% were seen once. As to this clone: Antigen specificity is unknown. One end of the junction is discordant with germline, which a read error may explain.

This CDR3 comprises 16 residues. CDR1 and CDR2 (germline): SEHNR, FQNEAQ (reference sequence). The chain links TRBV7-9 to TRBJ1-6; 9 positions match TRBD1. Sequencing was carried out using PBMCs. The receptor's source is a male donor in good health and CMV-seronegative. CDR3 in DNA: TGTTCCAGCAGCTCCGGGACAGGGACTTATAATTCACCCCTCCACTTT. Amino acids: CSSSSGTGTYNSPLHF.